This TCR beta chain derives from a study of T-cell memory formation after mild COVID-19. Study-wide results and caveats: Unconfirmed was the SARS-CoV-2 specificity of second-wave clones that peaked on day 37.

Points on this clonotype: Its specificity is not known.

Using its own MiXCR run on the 5' RACE reads, TCRdb lists one record per CDR3 protein. The table lists 300,000 to 350,000 distinct CDR3 sequences, roughly 15% of them singletons, with 22% in the top ten. This clonotype originated in a man aged 18 to 30 who had mild COVID-19 (a few samples of this study predate the infection). Cell type and time point are not known. Material for sequencing was PBMCs or a T cell subset sorted from them (not recorded which).

As DNA, the CDR3 is TGCGCCAGCAGCCAAATGGGCAATGAGCAGTTCTTC. It specifies CASSQMGNEQFF. This sequence joins TRBV4-1 and TRBJ2-1; D gene uncertain. Germline assignment: CDR1 MGHRA and CDR2 YSYEKL. There are 12 residues in the CDR3. V shed 2 bases and J shed 6 bases, with 5 bases lying between them.